This is a list of T cell receptor beta chains from one sample in a study of control samples from healthy donors and cancer patients. Assay: immunoSEQ multiplex PCR; the TCRdb copy retains only in-frame clones and omits some. The table has 150,000 to 200,000 clones, roughly 94% seen once. The sequenced sample consisted of blood. The receptors were gathered from a woman between 40 and 55 years old in good health. CDR3s include the opening cysteine and the closing phenylalanine or tryptophan. A D gene is named only where the DNA matches it firmly. Not every row has a clone size; where given, it reads once, few, many or a size class.

D gene	V gene	J gene	clone size	CDR3 protein	CDR3 DNA
TRBD1	TRBV20-1	TRBJ2-5	NA	CSASRTGGPQETQYF	TGCAGTGCTAGTCGCACAGGGGGTCCCCAAGAGACCCAGTACTTC
TRBD1	TRBV27	TRBJ1-2	NA	CASSSETGFEGYTF	TGTGCCAGCAGTTCCGAGACAGGGTTCGAGGGCTACACCTTC
NA	TRBV19	TRBJ1-1	NA	CASSISPRRGTEAFF	TGTGCCAGTAGTATATCCCCCCGCAGGGGCACTGAAGCTTTCTTT
NA	TRBV5-4	TRBJ1-2	NA	CASSLAGNYGYTF	TGTGCCAGCAGCTTGGCCGGAAACTATGGCTACACCTTC
NA	TRBV10-3	TRBJ1-1	NA	CAISEAGRGPYTEAFF	TGTGCCATCAGTGAGGCGGGGCGGGGTCCTTACACTGAAGCTTTCTTT
TRBD2	TRBV5-1	TRBJ2-2	NA	CASSLGRLASGELFF	TGCGCCAGCAGCTTAGGGAGACTAGCGTCCGGGGAGCTGTTTTTT
NA	TRBV5-6	TRBJ1-5	NA	CASSLEGFSNQPQHF	TGTGCCAGCAGCTTGGAGGGGTTTAGCAATCAGCCCCAGCATTTT
NA	TRBV28	TRBJ1-5	NA	CASSGGGTNQPQHF	TGTGCCAGCAGTGGGGGGGGTACTAATCAGCCCCAGCATTTT
NA	TRBV3-1/TRBV3-2	TRBJ2-5	NA	CASSQGLGQETQYF	TGTGCCAGCAGCCAAGGGCTAGGACAAGAGACCCAGTACTTC
NA	TRBV5-4	TRBJ2-2	NA	CASSLGTAGTGELFF	TGTGCCAGCAGCTTGGGCACCGCGGGCACCGGGGAGCTGTTTTTT
NA	TRBV14	TRBJ2-1	once	CASSQLANLDNEQFF	TGTGCCAGCAGCCAATTAGCCAACCTTGACAATGAGCAGTTCTTC
NA	TRBV5-1	TRBJ2-7	NA	CASSVATPYEQYF	TGCGCCAGCAGCGTGGCAACCCCCTACGAGCAGTACTTC
NA	TRBV25-1	TRBJ1-6	once	CASSDGGRNSPLHF	TGTGCCAGCAGTGATGGGGGGCGGAATTCACCCCTCCACTTT
NA	TRBV9	TRBJ1-3	NA	CASTTGGDNSGNTIYF	TGTGCCAGCACCACCGGGGGGGACAACTCTGGAAACACCATATATTTT
NA	TRBV5-6	TRBJ1-6	NA	CASSLSASSYNSPLHF	TGTGCCAGCAGCTTAAGTGCCAGCTCCTATAATTCACCCCTCCACTTT
TRBD1	TRBV9	TRBJ2-1	NA	CASSVEGQGYEQFF	TGTGCCAGCAGCGTAGAGGGACAGGGCTATGAGCAGTTCTTC
NA	TRBV4-3	TRBJ2-5	once	CASSQDPLGTQYF	TGCGCCAGCAGCCAAGATCCCCTCGGGACCCAGTACTTC
TRBD1	TRBV5-1	TRBJ1-4	NA	CASSLDPTGQGEKLFF	TGCGCCAGCAGCTTGGACCCAACGGGACAGGGTGAAAAACTGTTTTTT
NA	TRBV6-1	TRBJ2-1	NA	CASSEVRWSYNEQFF	TGTGCCAGCAGTGAAGTCAGGTGGTCCTACAATGAGCAGTTCTTC
NA	TRBV7-9	TRBJ2-7	NA	CASSFRQSYEQYF	TGTGCCAGCAGCTTTCGACAGTCCTACGAGCAGTACTTC
TRBD1	TRBV6-5	TRBJ1-5	NA	CASSMDRDQPQHF	TGTGCCAGCAGCATGGACAGGGACCAGCCCCAGCATTTT
NA	TRBV5-5	TRBJ2-7	NA	CASTPLTDTSYEQYF	TGTGCCAGCACGCCCCTGACGGACACCTCCTACGAGCAGTACTTC
NA	TRBV12-3/TRBV12-4	TRBJ1-1	NA	CASSGQLHTEAFF	TGTGCCAGCAGTGGGCAGCTACACACTGAAGCTTTCTTT
NA	TRBV19	TRBJ1-3	NA	CASRAMAGNTIYF	TGTGCCAGTAGAGCTATGGCGGGAAACACCATATATTTT
NA	TRBV19	TRBJ1-5	NA	CASSIYPLLGKGNQPQHF	TGTGCCAGTAGTATATATCCCCTATTGGGCAAGGGCAATCAGCCCCAGCATTTT
TRBD2	TRBV19	TRBJ2-1	few	CASSSEGLAYNEQFF	TGTGCCAGTAGTAGCGAGGGACTAGCCTACAATGAGCAGTTCTTC
NA	TRBV12-3/TRBV12-4	TRBJ1-2	NA	CASSPLPDGYTF	TGTGCCAGCAGTCCCCTCCCGGACGGCTACACCTTC
TRBD1	TRBV7-2	TRBJ1-2	NA	CASSLVGQGMRGYTF	TGTGCCAGCAGCTTAGTTGGACAGGGGATGCGGGGCTACACCTTC
NA	TRBV6-6	TRBJ1-6	NA	CASSYSVLYGNSPLHF	TGTGCCAGCAGTTACTCTGTCCTATACGGTAATTCACCCCTCCACTTT
NA	TRBV19	TRBJ1-1	once	CASSMEQGPWGAFF	TGTGCCAGTAGTATGGAGCAGGGTCCATGGGGTGCTTTCTTT
NA	TRBV19	TRBJ2-7	NA	CASSISSSTYEQYF	TGTGCCAGTAGTATATCCAGCAGTACCTACGAGCAGTACTTC
NA	TRBV12-3/TRBV12-4	TRBJ1-1	NA	CASSLRANTEAFF	TGTGCCAGCAGTTTAAGGGCGAACACTGAAGCTTTCTTT
NA	TRBV5-1	TRBJ1-2	NA	CASSLSDSSGYTF	TGCGCCAGCAGCTTGTCTGACAGTAGCGGCTACACCTTC
NA	TRBV19	TRBJ1-1	NA	CASSMAGIMNTEAFF	TGTGCCAGTAGTATGGCTGGGATTATGAACACTGAAGCTTTCTTT
NA	TRBV7-2	TRBJ1-1	NA	CASSLAHDRPEAFF	TGTGCCAGCAGCTTAGCGCACGACAGGCCTGAAGCTTTCTTT
NA	TRBV27	TRBJ1-5	NA	CASSPLSRVQPQHF	TGTGCCAGCAGTCCCTTGAGCAGGGTTCAGCCCCAGCATTTT
NA	TRBV7-8	TRBJ2-2	NA	CASSLSAVGASNTGELFF	TGTGCCAGCAGCTTATCGGCCGTAGGGGCGTCTAACACCGGGGAGCTGTTTTTT
TRBD1	TRBV28	TRBJ1-6	NA	CASSRDRGLFSYNSPLHF	TGTGCCAGCAGCCGTGACAGGGGGCTTTTCTCCTATAATTCACCCCTCCACTTT
TRBD2	TRBV5-1	TRBJ2-1	NA	CASSPRTSGGAGEQFF	TGCGCCAGCAGTCCCCGGACTAGCGGGGGGGCTGGGGAGCAGTTCTTC
TRBD1	TRBV6-5	TRBJ1-2	NA	CASTDRSGGYTF	TGTGCCAGCACGGACAGGAGCGGTGGCTACACCTTC
NA	TRBV24-1	TRBJ1-5	NA	CATSDSGAGLGQPQHF	TGTGCCACCAGTGATTCCGGGGCAGGGTTGGGTCAGCCCCAGCATTTT
NA	TRBV9	TRBJ2-1	NA	CASSPQGVEQFF	TGTGCCAGCAGCCCCCAGGGTGTTGAGCAGTTCTTC
NA	TRBV4-3	TRBJ2-6	NA	CASSPYGQADFLSGANVLTF	TGCGCCAGCAGCCCCTACGGGCAGGCAGATTTTCTCTCTGGGGCCAACGTCCTGACTTTC
TRBD2	TRBV27	TRBJ2-7	once	CASSPLREGYEQYF	TGTGCCAGCAGCCCACTCAGGGAGGGATACGAGCAGTACTTC
TRBD1	TRBV7-8	TRBJ1-2	NA	CASSLAKGAGGYTF	TGTGCCAGCAGCTTAGCGAAGGGGGCAGGGGGCTACACCTTC